These 17 T cell receptor beta chains were sequenced from one sample in a study of PD-1 blockade in mismatch repair-deficient tumors. The data were produced by immunoSEQ multiplex PCR, yet TCRdb's version contains in-frame clones alone and is incomplete. Of about 19,000 clones listed, more than 65% are singletons. The starting material was PBMCs, obtained 52 weeks after starting pembrolizumab. Source of these receptors: an adult with mismatch repair-deficient cancer.

This chain links TRBV9 with TRBJ1-2, with TRBD1 as a possible D gene (5 bases). Per germline, CDR1 SGDLS and CDR2 YYNGEE. V lost 0 bases and J lost 4, with 22 bases in between. The CDR3 runs 18 residues. The DNA for the CDR3 is TGTGCCAGCAGCGTAGCTACGTCGGGGGTAACGGGCTTCTATGGCTACACCTTC. It yields the protein CASSVATSGVTGFYGYTF.

The chain has TRBV5-1 and TRBJ2-3; 12 positions agree with TRBD2. Trimming removed 4 bases from V and 4 bases from J; junction bases left unmatched: 13. Germline CDR1 reads SGHRS; CDR2 reads YFSETQ. The CDR3 is made up of 18 amino acids. CDR3 coding DNA: TGCGCCAGCAGCCATGGAGGGCTAGCGGGAGGGAGGGCAGATACGCAGTATTTT. Protein sequence: CASSHGGLAGGRADTQYF.

V and J are TRBV11-2 and TRBJ2-3, with D unresolved. Germline CDR1 SGHAT, CDR2 FQNNGV. Trimming took 0 bases from V and 0 from J, leaving 10 bases between them. The CDR3 runs 16 residues. CDR3 sequence (DNA): TGTGCCAGCAGCTTAGAAGGCGGTACTAGCACAGATACGCAGTATTTT. Translated: CASSLEGGTSTDTQYF. Drawing the rest from reference TRBV11-2 and TRBJ2-3, the complete variable domain is EAGVAQSPRYKIIEKRQSVAFWCNPISGHATLYWYQQILGQGPKLLIQFQNNGVVDDSQLPKDRFSAERLKGVDSTLKIQPAKLEDSAVYLCASSLEGGTSTDTQYFGPGTRLTVL.

This clone was observed a handful of times. This chain joins TRBV5-1 and TRBJ1-1, with D possibly TRBD1 on 5 matching bases. In germline, CDR1 is SGHRS, CDR2 YFSETQ. The ends were cut back, 0 bases at V and 8 bases at J, with 11 bases in the middle. This CDR3 is built from 13 residues. The CDR3 DNA reads TGCGCCAGCAGCTTGGGACAGTTTAAGGAAGCTTTCTTT. Translating gives CASSLGQFKEAFF.

This rearrangement joins TRBV2 to TRBJ1-5, with 10 bases that match TRBD1. J gave up 6 bases and V 2 bases, and 7 bases lay outside the gene matches. Germline V gene lookup returns CDR1 SNHLY and CDR2 FYNNEI. This CDR3 is built from 16 residues. For the CDR3, the DNA is TGTGCCAGCAGTGAATTGGGGACAGGGGCGGCTCAGCCCCAGCATTTT. Translation gives CASSELGTGAAQPQHF. Full variable domain (remainder filled in from reference TRBV2 and TRBJ1-5): EPEVTQTPSHQVTQMGQEVILRCVPISNHLYFYWYRQILGQKVEFLVSFYNNEISEKSEIFDDQFSVERPDGSNFTLKIRSTKLEDSAMYFCASSELGTGAAQPQHFGDGTRLSIL.

The J gene is TRBJ2-7, the V gene TRBV5-6; weak D call: TRBD1 (6 bases). Deletions cut 3 bases from V and 2 bases from J, with 9 bases between. The CDR3 extends over 13 amino acids. CDR1 and CDR2 from the germline V gene are SGHDT and YYEEEE. The CDR3 spells CASSSTGTYEQYF. Written as DNA, the CDR3 is TGTGCCAGCAGCTCGACAGGTACCTACGAGCAGTACTTC.

V gene TRBV5-1 combines with J gene TRBJ1-5, with a tentative D call TRBD1 (5 bases). With 4 bases removed from V and 7 bases from J, the gap between germline ends came to 15 bases. The germline CDR1 and CDR2 sequences are SGHRS and YFSETQ. This CDR3 has 14 residues. CDR3 in DNA: TGCGCCAGCAGCCCGGGGGGAGGATCGCAGCCCCAGCATTTT. Translated, it gives CASSPGGGSQPQHF. The entire variable domain, with the rest obtained from reference TRBV5-1 and TRBJ1-5, is as follows: KAGVTQTPRYLIKTRGQQVTLSCSPISGHRSVSWYQQTPGQGLQFLFEYFSETQRNKGNFPGRFSGRQFSNSRSEMNVSTLELGDSALYLCASSPGGGSQPQHFGDGTRLSIL.

This clone appeared a few times. The V gene is TRBV28, the J gene TRBJ2-7; tentatively, D is TRBD2 (5 bases). V was pared by 3 bases and J by 1 base, with 16 bases between. This CDR3 contains 16 residues. Germline CDR1 MDHEN, CDR2 SYDVKM. The CDR3 DNA follows: TGTGCCAGCAGTTTCTCGCGCGTAGCGCAATCCTACGAGCAGTACTTC. Translating gives CASSFSRVAQSYEQYF.

The J gene is TRBJ2-7, the V gene TRBV14; TRBD1 might be the D (6 bases). The germline CDR1 and CDR2 sequences are SGHDN and FVKESK. V was pared by 4 bases and J by 4 bases, with 11 bases between. The CDR3 length is 13 residues. The CDR3 spells CASSPLDSYEQYF. The DNA of the CDR3 is TGTGCCAGCAGCCCACTGGACAGTTACGAGCAGTACTTC.

The V call is TRBV28, the J call TRBJ1-5; possibly TRBD1 for D (5 bases). Trimming took off 3 bases at V and 6 bases at J, with 12 bases between the two ends. This CDR3 has 14 residues. Germline V gene sequence: CDR1 MDHEN, CDR2 SYDVKM. CDR3 amino acids: CASSLPGRIQPQHF. The DNA for the CDR3 is TGTGCCAGCAGTTTGCCAGGGCGGATTCAGCCCCAGCATTTT.

The V and J genes are TRBV7-2 and TRBJ2-2; 12 bases map to TRBD2. With 0 bases clipped from V and 6 bases from J, the junction kept 8 bases outside the gene matches. The germline V gene encodes CDR1 SGHTA and CDR2 FQGNSA. The CDR3 consists of 18 residues. Here the CDR3 reads CASSLAASGRGGPGELFF. CDR3 DNA sequence: TGTGCCAGCAGCTTAGCGGCTAGCGGGAGGGGGGGTCCCGGGGAGCTGTTTTTT.

The V gene is TRBV28, the J gene TRBJ1-4; D unclear. V was clipped by 2 bases and J by 4 bases, with 20 bases between them. The CDR3 totals 18 residues. Germline CDR1 MDHEN, CDR2 SYDVKM. CDR3: CASSLIPSARLDNEKLFF. The CDR3 DNA sequence: TGTGCCAGCAGTTTAATCCCCTCCGCCAGGCTTGATAATGAAAAACTGTTTTTT.

The genes are TRBV19 and TRBJ2-1, with D perhaps TRBD2 (5 bases). Germline CDR1 is LNHDA and CDR2 is SQIVND (reference sequence). V was trimmed by 3 bases and J by 4 bases, leaving 13 bases between them. The CDR3 has 15 amino acids. The CDR3 DNA sequence: TGTGCCAGTAGTATCGGGCGGGTCCCGTACAATGAGCAGTTCTTC. Translated: CASSIGRVPYNEQFF.

The chain recombines TRBV5-6 with TRBJ2-5; TRBD1 aligns across 12 bases. There are 17 residues in the CDR3. V trimming: 3 bases; J trimming: 4 bases; junction bases outside the gene matches: 10. The germline gives CDR1 SGHDT, CDR2 YYEEEE. CDR3: CASSWDRGLAVGETQYF. As DNA, the CDR3 is TGTGCCAGCAGCTGGGACAGGGGGCTCGCCGTTGGAGAGACCCAGTACTTC.

V gene TRBV27 combines with J gene TRBJ1-5; D perhaps matches TRBD1 (5 bases). Germline V gives CDR1 MNHEY, CDR2 SMNVEV (reference sequence). The CDR3 covers 15 residues. V was clipped by 5 bases and J by 2 bases, with 13 bases between them. The CDR3 DNA reads TGTGCCAGCAGTATCAGGGATTATGGCAATCAGCCCCAGCATTTT. Its protein is CASSIRDYGNQPQHF.

The chain has TRBV7-9 and TRBJ2-1; TRBD1 matches 10 bases. This CDR3 comprises 15 residues. CDR1 and CDR2 (germline): SEHNR, FQNEAQ (reference sequence). After removal of 5 bases from V and 7 bases from J, the junction contained 8 bases not matched to a gene. In DNA, the CDR3 is TGTGCCAGCAGCCCGGGACAGGGGTTCAGGAATGAGCAGTTCTTC. Residues: CASSPGQGFRNEQFF.

This chain uses TRBV5-1 with TRBJ1-1, with TRBD1 matching over 7 bases. The V and J ends lost 7 bases and 3 bases, in that order; junction bases with no gene match: 3. CDR3 length: 12 amino acids. The germline V gene encodes CDR1 SGHRS and CDR2 YFSETQ. CDR3 protein: CASQGGDTEAFF. DNA for the CDR3: TGCGCCAGCCAGGGGGGAGACACTGAAGCTTTCTTT.